This TCR beta chain was documented in a study of cytotoxic CD8 clonotypes in ibrutinib-treated CLL. Profiling relied on immunoSEQ multiplex PCR, and the TCRdb table lists in-frame clones only, not all of them. The sample holds roughly 300,000 clones, more than 70% seen once. With 8 bases clipped from V and 0 bases from J, the junction kept 1 base outside the gene matches. CDR1 and CDR2 (germline): SGHNT, YENEEA. The CDR3 runs 14 residues. The chain employs TRBV11-3 and TRBJ2-2; 9 nucleotides match TRBD1. The source was PBMCs, collected at disease progression, from a patient treated with ibrutinib. The source is a human donor with chronic lymphocytic leukemia. In DNA form, the CDR3 reads TGTGCCAGCCGGGACAGGGCGAACACCGGGGAGCTGTTTTTT. This codes for CASRDRANTGELFF.